These T cell receptor beta chains were read from a single sample in a study of CD8 T cells in Susac syndrome. TCRdb redid the calling of the immunoSEQ multiplex PCR reads with MiXCR, one entry per CDR3 protein. Here the sample spans 120,000 or so distinct CDR3 sequences, roughly 96% being singletons. Source material: CD4+ T cells from PBMCs. Receptors originate from a human donor in good health. The conserved cysteine and the conserved F or W are not part of the CDR3 here. Each record gives: V gene, J gene, clone size, CDR3 protein. The listing skips clone size in some rows; elsewhere it reads once, few, many or a size class.

V gene: TRBV28
J gene: TRBJ2-7
clone size: -
CDR3 protein: ASRPTRTSYEQY

V gene: TRBV6-1
J gene: TRBJ2-7
clone size: -
CDR3 protein: ASSWGLYSYEQY

V gene: TRBV7-9
J gene: TRBJ2-3
clone size: -
CDR3 protein: ASSPNRGRTDTQY

V gene: TRBV29-1
J gene: TRBJ2-7
clone size: once
CDR3 protein: SVEEGQGYEQY

V gene: TRBV3-1
J gene: TRBJ2-7
clone size: -
CDR3 protein: ASGSVESSYEQY

V gene: TRBV20-1
J gene: TRBJ1-2
clone size: -
CDR3 protein: SARAPENYGYT

V gene: TRBV18
J gene: TRBJ1-2
clone size: -
CDR3 protein: ASSQQGDYGYT

V gene: TRBV6-6
J gene: TRBJ1-2
clone size: -
CDR3 protein: ASRRTVHGYT

V gene: TRBV6-1
J gene: TRBJ1-5
clone size: -
CDR3 protein: ASSVGGNSNQPQH

V gene: TRBV5-1
J gene: TRBJ2-1
clone size: -
CDR3 protein: ASTQPPGSEQF

V gene: TRBV19
J gene: TRBJ2-5
clone size: -
CDR3 protein: ASRASGQETQY

V gene: TRBV19
J gene: TRBJ2-3
clone size: -
CDR3 protein: ASSIQTSPTDTQY

V gene: TRBV2
J gene: TRBJ2-7
clone size: -
CDR3 protein: ASSPGTSGISDYEQY

V gene: TRBV27
J gene: TRBJ2-7
clone size: -
CDR3 protein: ASSLSAGGPSEQY